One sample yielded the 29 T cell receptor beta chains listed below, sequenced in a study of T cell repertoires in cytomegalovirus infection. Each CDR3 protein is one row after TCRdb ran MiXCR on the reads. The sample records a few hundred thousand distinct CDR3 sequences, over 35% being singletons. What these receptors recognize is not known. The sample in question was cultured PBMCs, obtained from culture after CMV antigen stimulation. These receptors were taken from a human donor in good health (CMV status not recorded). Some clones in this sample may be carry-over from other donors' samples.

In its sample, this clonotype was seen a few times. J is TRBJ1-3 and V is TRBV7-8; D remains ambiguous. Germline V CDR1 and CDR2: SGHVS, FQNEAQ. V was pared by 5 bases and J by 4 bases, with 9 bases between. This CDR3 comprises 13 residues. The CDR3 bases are TGTGCCAGCAGCCCGCGCCTAGGAAACACCATATATTTT. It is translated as CASSPRLGNTIYF.

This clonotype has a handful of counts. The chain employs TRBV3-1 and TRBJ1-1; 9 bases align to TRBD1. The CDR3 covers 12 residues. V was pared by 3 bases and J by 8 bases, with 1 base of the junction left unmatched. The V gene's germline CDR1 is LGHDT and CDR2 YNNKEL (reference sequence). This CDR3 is CASSQDRGEAFF. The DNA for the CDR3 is TGTGCCAGCAGCCAGGACAGGGGAGAAGCTTTCTTT.

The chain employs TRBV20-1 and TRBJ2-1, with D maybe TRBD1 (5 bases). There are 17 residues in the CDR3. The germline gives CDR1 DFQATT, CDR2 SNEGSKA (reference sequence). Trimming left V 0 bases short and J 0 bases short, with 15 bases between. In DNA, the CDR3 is TGCAGTGCTAGAGATCCCCAGGGCCCCAGCTCCTACAATGAGCAGTTCTTC. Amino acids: CSARDPQGPSSYNEQFF.

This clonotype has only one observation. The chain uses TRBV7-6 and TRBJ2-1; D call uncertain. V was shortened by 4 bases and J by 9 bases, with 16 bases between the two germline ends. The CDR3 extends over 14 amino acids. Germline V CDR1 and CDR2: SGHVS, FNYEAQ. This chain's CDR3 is CASSSPHHSPEQFF. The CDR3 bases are TGTGCCAGCAGCTCACCGCACCATAGTCCTGAGCAGTTCTTC.

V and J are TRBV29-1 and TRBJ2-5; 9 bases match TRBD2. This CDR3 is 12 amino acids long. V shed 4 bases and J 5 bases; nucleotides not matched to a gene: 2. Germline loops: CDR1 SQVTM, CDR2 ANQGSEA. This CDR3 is CSVGSGSETQYF. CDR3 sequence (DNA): TGCAGCGTTGGTAGCGGGAGTGAGACCCAGTACTTC.

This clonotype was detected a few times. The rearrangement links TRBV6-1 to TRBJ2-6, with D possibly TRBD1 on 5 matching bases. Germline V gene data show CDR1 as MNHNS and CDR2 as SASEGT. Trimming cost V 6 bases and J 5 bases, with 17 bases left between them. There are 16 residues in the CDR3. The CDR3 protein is CASSRSGIIRANVLTF. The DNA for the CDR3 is TGTGCCAGCAGCCGTTCAGGGATCATCCGGGCCAACGTCCTGACTTTC.

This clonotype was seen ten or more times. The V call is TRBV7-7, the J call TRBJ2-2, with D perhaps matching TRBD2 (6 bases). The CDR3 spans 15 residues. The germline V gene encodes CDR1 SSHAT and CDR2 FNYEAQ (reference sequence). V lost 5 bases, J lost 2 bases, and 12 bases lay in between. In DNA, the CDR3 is TGTGCCAGCAGCCCCTCCGGGGGAAACACCGGGGAGCTGTTTTTT. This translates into CASSPSGGNTGELFF.

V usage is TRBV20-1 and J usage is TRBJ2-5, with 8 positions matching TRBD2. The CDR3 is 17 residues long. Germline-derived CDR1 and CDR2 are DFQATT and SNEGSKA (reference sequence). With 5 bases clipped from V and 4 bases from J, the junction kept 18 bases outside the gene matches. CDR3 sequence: CSAQAPGRGLGLETQYF. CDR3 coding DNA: TGCAGTGCTCAGGCGCCAGGAAGGGGACTAGGTTTAGAGACCCAGTACTTC.

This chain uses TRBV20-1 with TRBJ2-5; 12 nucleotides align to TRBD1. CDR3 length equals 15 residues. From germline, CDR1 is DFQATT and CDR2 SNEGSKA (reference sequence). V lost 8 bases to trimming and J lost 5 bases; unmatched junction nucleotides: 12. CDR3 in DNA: TGCAGTTACGATACCGGGACAGGGGGCCGGGAGACCCAGTACTTC. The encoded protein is CSYDTGTGGRETQYF.

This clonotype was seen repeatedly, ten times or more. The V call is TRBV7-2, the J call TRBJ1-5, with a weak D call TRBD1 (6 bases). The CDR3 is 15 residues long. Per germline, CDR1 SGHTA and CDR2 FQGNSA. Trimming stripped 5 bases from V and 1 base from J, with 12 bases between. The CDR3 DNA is TGTGCCAGCAGCCCAGGGGCCTCGAGCAATCAGCCCCAGCATTTT. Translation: CASSPGASSNQPQHF.

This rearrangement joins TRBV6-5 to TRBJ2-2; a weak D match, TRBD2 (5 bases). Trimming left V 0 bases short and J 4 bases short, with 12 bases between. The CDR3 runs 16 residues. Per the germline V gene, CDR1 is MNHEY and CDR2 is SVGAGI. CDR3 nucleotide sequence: TGTGCCAGCAGTTACTCGATAAGCGCGGGCACCGGGGAGCTGTTTTTT. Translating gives CASSYSISAGTGELFF.

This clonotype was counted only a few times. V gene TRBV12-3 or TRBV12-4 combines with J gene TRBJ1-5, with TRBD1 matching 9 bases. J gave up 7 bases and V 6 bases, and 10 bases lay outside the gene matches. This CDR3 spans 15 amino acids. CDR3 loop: CASSSDRGTNQPQHF. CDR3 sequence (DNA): TGTGCCAGCAGCAGCGACAGGGGGACCAACCAGCCCCAGCATTTT.

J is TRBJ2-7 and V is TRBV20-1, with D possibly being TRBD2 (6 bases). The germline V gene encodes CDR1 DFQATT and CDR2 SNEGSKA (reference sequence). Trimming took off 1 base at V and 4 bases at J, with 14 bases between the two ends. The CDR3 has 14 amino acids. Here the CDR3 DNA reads TGCAGTGCTAGAGTAACGGGGGTCAGGTACGAGCAGTACTTC. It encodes CSARVTGVRYEQYF.

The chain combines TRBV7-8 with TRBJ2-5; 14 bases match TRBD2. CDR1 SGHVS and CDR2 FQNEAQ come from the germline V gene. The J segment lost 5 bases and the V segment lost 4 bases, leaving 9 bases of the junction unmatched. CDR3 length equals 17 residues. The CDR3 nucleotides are TGTGCCAGCAGCTCGAAGAGGACTAGCGGGAGGTTGGAGACCCAGTACTTC. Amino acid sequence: CASSSKRTSGRLETQYF. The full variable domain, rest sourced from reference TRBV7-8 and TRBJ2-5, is GAGVSQSPRYKVAKRGQDVALRCDPISGHVSLFWYQQALGQGPEFLTYFQNEAQLDKSGLPSDRFFAERPEGSVSTLKIQRTQQEDSAVYLCASSSKRTSGRLETQYFGPGTRLLVL.

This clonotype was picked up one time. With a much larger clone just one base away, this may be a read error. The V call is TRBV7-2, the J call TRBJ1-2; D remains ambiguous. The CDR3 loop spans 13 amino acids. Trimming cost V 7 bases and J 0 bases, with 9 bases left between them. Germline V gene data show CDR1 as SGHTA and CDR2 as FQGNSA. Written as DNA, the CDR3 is TGTGCCAGCACGAACCTTGCTAACTATGGCTACACCTTC. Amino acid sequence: CASTNLANYGYTF.

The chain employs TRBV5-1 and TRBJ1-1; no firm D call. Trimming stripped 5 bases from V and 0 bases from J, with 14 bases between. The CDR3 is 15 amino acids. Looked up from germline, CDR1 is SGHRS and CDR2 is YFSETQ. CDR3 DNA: TGCGCCAGCAGGAGTTTCAAGGATGTGAACACTGAAGCTTTCTTT. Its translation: CASRSFKDVNTEAFF.

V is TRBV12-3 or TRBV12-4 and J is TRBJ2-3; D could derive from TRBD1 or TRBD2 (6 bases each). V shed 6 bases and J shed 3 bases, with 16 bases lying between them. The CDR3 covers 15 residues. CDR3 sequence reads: CASSPVGGRTDTQYF. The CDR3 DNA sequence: TGTGCCAGCAGCCCCGTGGGGGGCCGGACAGATACGCAGTATTTT.

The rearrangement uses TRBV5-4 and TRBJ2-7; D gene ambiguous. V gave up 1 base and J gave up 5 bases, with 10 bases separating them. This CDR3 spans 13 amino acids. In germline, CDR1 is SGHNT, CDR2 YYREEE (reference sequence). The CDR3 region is CASSLSNGDEQYF. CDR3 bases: TGTGCCAGCAGCTTGTCCAATGGGGACGAGCAGTACTTC.

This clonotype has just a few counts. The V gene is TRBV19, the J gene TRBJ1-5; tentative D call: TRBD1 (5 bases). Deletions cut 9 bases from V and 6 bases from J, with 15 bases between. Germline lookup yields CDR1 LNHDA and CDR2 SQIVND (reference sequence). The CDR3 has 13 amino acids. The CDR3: CASGAGPIQPQHF. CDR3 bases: TGTGCCAGCGGGGCAGGGCCGATTCAGCCCCAGCATTTT.

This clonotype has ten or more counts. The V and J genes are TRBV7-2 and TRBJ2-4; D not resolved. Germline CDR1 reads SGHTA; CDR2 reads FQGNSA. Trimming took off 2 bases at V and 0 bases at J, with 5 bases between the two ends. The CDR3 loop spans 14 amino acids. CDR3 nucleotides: TGTGCCAGCAGCTTAACGGTAGCCAAAAACATTCAGTACTTC. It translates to CASSLTVAKNIQYF. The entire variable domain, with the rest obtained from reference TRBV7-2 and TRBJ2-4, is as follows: GAGVSQSPSNKVTEKGKDVELRCDPISGHTALYWYRQSLGQGLEFLIYFQGNSAPDKSGLPSDRFSAERTGGSVSTLTIQRTQQEDSAVYLCASSLTVAKNIQYFGAGTRLSVL.

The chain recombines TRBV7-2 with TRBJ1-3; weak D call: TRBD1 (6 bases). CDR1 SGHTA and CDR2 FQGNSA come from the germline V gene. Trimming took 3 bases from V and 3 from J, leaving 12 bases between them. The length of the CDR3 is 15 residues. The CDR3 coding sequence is TGTGCCAGCAGCTTTAACAGGGTAGATGGAAACACCATATATTTT. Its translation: CASSFNRVDGNTIYF.

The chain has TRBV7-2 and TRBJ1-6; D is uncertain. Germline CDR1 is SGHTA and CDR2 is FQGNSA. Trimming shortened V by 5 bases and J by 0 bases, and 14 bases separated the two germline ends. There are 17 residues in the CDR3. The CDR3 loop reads CASSDRRRSSYNSPLHF. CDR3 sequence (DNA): TGTGCCAGCAGCGACCGACGGAGAAGCTCCTATAATTCACCCCTCCACTTT.

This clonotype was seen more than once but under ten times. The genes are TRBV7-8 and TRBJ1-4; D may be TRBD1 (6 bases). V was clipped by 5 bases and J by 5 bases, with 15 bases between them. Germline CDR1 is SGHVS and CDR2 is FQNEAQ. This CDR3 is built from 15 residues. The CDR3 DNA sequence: TGTGCCAGCAGCCCACACAGGGCGCGGAATGAAAAACTGTTTTTT. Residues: CASSPHRARNEKLFF.

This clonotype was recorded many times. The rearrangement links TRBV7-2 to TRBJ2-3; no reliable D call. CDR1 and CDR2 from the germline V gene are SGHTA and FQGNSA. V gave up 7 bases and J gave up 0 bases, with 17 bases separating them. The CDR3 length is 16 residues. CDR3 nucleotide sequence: TGTGCCAGCAACCTAGGTACTCAGGCTAGCACAGATACGCAGTATTTT. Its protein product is CASNLGTQASTDTQYF. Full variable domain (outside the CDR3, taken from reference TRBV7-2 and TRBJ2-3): GAGVSQSPSNKVTEKGKDVELRCDPISGHTALYWYRQSLGQGLEFLIYFQGNSAPDKSGLPSDRFSAERTGGSVSTLTIQRTQQEDSAVYLCASNLGTQASTDTQYFGPGTRLTVL.

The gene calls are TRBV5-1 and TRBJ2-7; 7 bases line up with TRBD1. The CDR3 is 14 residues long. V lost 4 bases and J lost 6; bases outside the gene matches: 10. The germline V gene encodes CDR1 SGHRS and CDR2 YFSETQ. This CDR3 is CASSGTRQGIEQYF. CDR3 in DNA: TGCGCCAGCAGCGGAACAAGACAGGGTATCGAGCAGTACTTC.

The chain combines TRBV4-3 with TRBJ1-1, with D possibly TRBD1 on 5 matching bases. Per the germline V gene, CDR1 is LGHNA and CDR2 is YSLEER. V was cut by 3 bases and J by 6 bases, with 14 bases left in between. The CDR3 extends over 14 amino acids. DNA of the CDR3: TGCGCCAGCAGCCACCTGGGTGGGGGGGCTGAAGCTTTCTTT. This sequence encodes CASSHLGGGAEAFF.

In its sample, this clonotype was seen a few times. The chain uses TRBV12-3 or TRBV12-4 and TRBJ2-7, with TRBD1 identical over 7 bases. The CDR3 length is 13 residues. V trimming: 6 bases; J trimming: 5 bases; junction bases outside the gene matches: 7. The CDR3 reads CASSATGADEQYF. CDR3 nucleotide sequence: TGTGCCAGCAGCGCTACAGGGGCGGACGAGCAGTACTTC.

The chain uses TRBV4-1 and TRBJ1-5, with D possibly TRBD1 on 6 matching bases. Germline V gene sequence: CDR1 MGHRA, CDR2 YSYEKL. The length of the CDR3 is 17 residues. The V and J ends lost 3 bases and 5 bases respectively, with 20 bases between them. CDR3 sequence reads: CASSHEDSRGWDQPQHF. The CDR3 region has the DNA TGCGCCAGCAGCCATGAGGACAGTAGGGGATGGGATCAGCCCCAGCATTTT.

The CDR3 protein is CASTSSGVGGYQPQHF. In DNA, the CDR3 is TGTGCCAGTACCTCGAGCGGGGTGGGAGGGTATCAGCCCCAGCATTTT. The chain combines TRBV19 with TRBJ1-5; D is uncertain. Looked up from germline, CDR1 is LNHDA and CDR2 is SQIVND (reference sequence). This CDR3 has 16 amino acids. With 7 bases removed from V and 5 bases from J, the gap between germline ends came to 21 bases. Full variable domain (rest looked up from reference TRBV19 and TRBJ1-5): DGGITQSPKYLFRKEGQNVTLSCEQNLNHDAMYWYRQDPGQGLRLIYYSQIVNDFQKGDIAEGYSVSREKKESFPLTVTSAQKNPTAFYLCASTSSGVGGYQPQHFGDGTRLSIL.